The subject of this entry is one TCR beta chain. What it recognizes is unknown. The data stem from a study of response to subunit inactivated influenza vaccine. General study results and limits: The authors suggested that few new T cells are recruited per seasonal influenza vaccination.

This CDR3 comprises 15 residues. V lost 6 bases and J 3 bases, leaving 18 bases between the germline ends. Germline-derived CDR1 and CDR2 are MNHEY and SMNVEV (reference sequence). TCRdb used MiXCR to reprocess the RT-PCR reads, holding one entry per CDR3 protein. The table has under 950,000 distinct CDR3 sequences, less than 25% seen once. This chain connects TRBV27 to TRBJ2-7; D might be TRBD2 (6 bases). This sequence was found in a man over 45 who received an inactivated influenza vaccine. Sequences were derived from PBMCs from blood, sampled 5 days after vaccination. CDR3 in DNA: TGTGCCAGCAGCTCGATGACCGGGAGTTACTACGAGCAGTACTTC. Protein: CASSSMTGSYYEQYF.